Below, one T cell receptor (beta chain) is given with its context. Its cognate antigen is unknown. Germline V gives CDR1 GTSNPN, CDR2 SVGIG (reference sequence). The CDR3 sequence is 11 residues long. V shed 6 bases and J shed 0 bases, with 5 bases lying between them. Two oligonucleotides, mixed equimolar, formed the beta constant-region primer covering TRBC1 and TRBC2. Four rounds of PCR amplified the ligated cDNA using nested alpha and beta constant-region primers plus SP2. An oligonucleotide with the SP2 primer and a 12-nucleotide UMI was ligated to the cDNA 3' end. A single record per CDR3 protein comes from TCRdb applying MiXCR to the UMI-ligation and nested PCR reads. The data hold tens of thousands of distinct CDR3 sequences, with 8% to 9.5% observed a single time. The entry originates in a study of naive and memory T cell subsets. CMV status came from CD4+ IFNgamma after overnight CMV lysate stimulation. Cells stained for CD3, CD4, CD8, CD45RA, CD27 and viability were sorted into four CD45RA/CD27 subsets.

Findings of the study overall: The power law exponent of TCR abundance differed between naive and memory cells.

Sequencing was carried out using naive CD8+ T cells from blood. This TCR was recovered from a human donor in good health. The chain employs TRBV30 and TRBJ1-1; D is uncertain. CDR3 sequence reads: CACSLNTEAFF. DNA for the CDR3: TGTGCCTGTTCTTTGAACACTGAAGCTTTCTTT.